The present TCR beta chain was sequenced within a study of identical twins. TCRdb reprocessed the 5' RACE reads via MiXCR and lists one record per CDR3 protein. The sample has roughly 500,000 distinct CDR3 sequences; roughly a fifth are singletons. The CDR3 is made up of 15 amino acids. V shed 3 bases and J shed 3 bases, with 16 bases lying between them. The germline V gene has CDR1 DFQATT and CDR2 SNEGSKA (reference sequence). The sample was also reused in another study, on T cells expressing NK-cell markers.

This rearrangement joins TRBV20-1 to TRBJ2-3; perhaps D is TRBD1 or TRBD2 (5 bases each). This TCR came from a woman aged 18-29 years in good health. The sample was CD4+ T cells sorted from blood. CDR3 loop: CSASGLMGVTDTQYF. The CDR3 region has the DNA TGCAGTGCTAGTGGCCTTATGGGGGTTACAGATACGCAGTATTTT.